Listed below are T cell receptor beta chains from one sample, sequenced in a study of T cell responses to AZD1222 COVID-19 vaccine. Only in-frame clones appear in the TCRdb table, and some are missing; sequencing was by immunoSEQ multiplex PCR. The table records 150,000 to 200,000 clones, approximately 90% of them present only once. The sequencing used peripheral blood, collected on day 0 of AZD1222 vaccination. The receptors were sampled from an adult in good health. The CDR3 runs from the conserved cysteine through the conserved F or W. D genes are given only for firm matches. Clone size is not always given. Where it is, it says once, few, many or a class for expanded clones.

.	TRBV6-4	15	.	TRBJ1-6	TGTGCCAGCAGAGCCTCTACAGGGTTCCTTTCACCCCTCCACTTT	CASRASTGFLSPLHF
.	TRBV5-1	14	.	TRBJ1-4	TGCGCCAGCAGCTTGTCCGAGTATAATGAAAAACTGTTTTTT	CASSLSEYNEKLFF
.	TRBV30	15	.	TRBJ2-3	TGTGCCTGGAGCTTGTACTGGGGGGCAGGAGATACGCAGTATTTT	CAWSLYWGAGDTQYF
once	TRBV5-4	14	TRBD2	TRBJ2-7	TGTGCCAGCAGCCAGACTAGCGGGGGGGACGAGCAGTACTTC	CASSQTSGGDEQYF
.	TRBV27	16	TRBD1	TRBJ1-5	TGTGCCAGCAGAGACCGTCAACAGGGGCGCAATCAGCCCCAGCATTTT	CASRDRQQGRNQPQHF
.	TRBV9	14	TRBD1	TRBJ1-4	TGTGCCAGCAGCAGGGGGCAGGCCCTCGAAAAACTGTTTTTT	CASSRGQALEKLFF
.	TRBV3-1/TRBV3-2	11	.	TRBJ2-7	TGTGCCAGCAGCCAAAGCTACGAGCAGTACTTC	CASSQSYEQYF
.	TRBV6-5	15	TRBD1	TRBJ2-7	TGTGCCAGCAGTTTGACCGGGACAGGGGTAAAAGAGCAGTACTTC	CASSLTGTGVKEQYF
.	TRBV6-1	13	.	TRBJ1-5	TGTGCCAGCAGTGAAGCGGAAGTTAGGCCCCAGCATTTT	CASSEAEVRPQHF
.	TRBV7-9	14	.	TRBJ1-5	TGTGCCAGCAGCTTAGCAGGGGGGGGTCAGCCCCAGCATTTT	CASSLAGGGQPQHF
few	TRBV29-1	13	.	TRBJ2-3	TGCAGCGTTGGGGTGGTTGGCACAGATACGCAGTATTTT	CSVGVVGTDTQYF
once	TRBV11-2	15	TRBD1	TRBJ1-1	TGTGCCAGCAGCTTAGAGACAGGGATTCGCACTGAAGCTTTCTTT	CASSLETGIRTEAFF
once	TRBV19	17	.	TRBJ1-4	TGTGCCAGTAGTATAGTGGGGGCGAGCCTAACTAATGAAAAACTGTTTTTT	CASSIVGASLTNEKLFF
.	TRBV27	13	TRBD1	TRBJ1-3	TGTGCCAGCAGTCCGGGACAGAAGAACACCATATATTTT	CASSPGQKNTIYF
.	TRBV7-8	14	TRBD1	TRBJ1-2	TGTGCCAGCAGCTCAGGACAGGGGAACTATGGCTACACCTTC	CASSSGQGNYGYTF
once	TRBV3-1/TRBV3-2	17	TRBD1	TRBJ2-5	TGTGCCAGCAGCCAAGAGCCCACAGGGGAAGGGCAAGAGACCCAGTACTTC	CASSQEPTGEGQETQYF
.	TRBV5-1	15	.	TRBJ2-1	TGCGCCAGCAGCACCTCAGGGATTGCCTACAATGAGCAGTTCTTC	CASSTSGIAYNEQFF
.	TRBV7-2	14	.	TRBJ1-1	TGTGCCAGCAGCGTGGGAGGGCTCAACACTGAAGCTTTCTTT	CASSVGGLNTEAFF
.	TRBV7-2	12	.	TRBJ1-2	TGTGCCAGCAGCCAGGGTAACTATGGCTACACCTTC	CASSQGNYGYTF
.	TRBV2	12	.	TRBJ1-1	TGTGCCAGCAGTGATACGAACACTGAAGCTTTCTTT	CASSDTNTEAFF
.	TRBV6-4	15	.	TRBJ2-3	TGTGCCAGCAGTGACTCTGCCGGGGAAACAGATACGCAGTATTTT	CASSDSAGETDTQYF
.	TRBV7-2	14	.	TRBJ1-3	TGTGCCAGCTCAGCTTACCTCTCTGGAAACACCATATATTTT	CASSAYLSGNTIYF
.	TRBV7-9	12	.	TRBJ1-1	TGTGCCAGTGGATACGTGTTGACTGAAGCTTTCTTT	CASGYVLTEAFF
.	TRBV10-2	13	.	TRBJ1-2	TGCGCCAGCAGAGGGAACTCTAACTATGGCTACACCTTC	CASRGNSNYGYTF
.	TRBV11-3	16	TRBD2	TRBJ2-3	TGTGCCAGCAGCGCCGGGGGCGGGGGGGCGATCGATACGCAGTATTTT	CASSAGGGGAIDTQYF
.	TRBV4-1	15	.	TRBJ2-1	TGCGCCAGCAGCCAAGAATGGGCAGGGATCAATGAGCAGTTCTTC	CASSQEWAGINEQFF
.	TRBV11-2	17	TRBD2	TRBJ2-3	TGTGCCAGCAGCCGGGTCGGGACTAGCAGGGGTTCAGATACGCAGTATTTT	CASSRVGTSRGSDTQYF
once	TRBV30	12	.	TRBJ1-1	TGTGCCTGGAGTGTATTGGGGGATGAAGCTTTCTTT	CAWSVLGDEAFF
.	TRBV4-1	15	.	TRBJ1-4	TGCGCCAGCAGCCGAATTTCATCCGGGGGAGAAAAACTGTTTTTT	CASSRISSGGEKLFF
.	TRBV7-2	15	TRBD1	TRBJ1-1	TGTGCCAGCCAGCCCCACGACAGGGGAACCACTGAAGCTTTCTTT	CASQPHDRGTTEAFF
.	TRBV5-1	14	.	TRBJ2-5	TGCGCCAGCAGCCAAATCCCGTCCCAAGAGACCCAGTACTTC	CASSQIPSQETQYF
.	TRBV19	16	.	TRBJ2-2	TGTGCCAGTAGTATGAGAGGGGGGTACGACACCGGGGAGCTGTTTTTT	CASSMRGGYDTGELFF
.	TRBV18	15	.	TRBJ1-4	TGTGCCAGCTCACCATTGAAGGACTTTGCCGAAAAACTGTTTTTT	CASSPLKDFAEKLFF
.	TRBV7-3	14	TRBD1	TRBJ1-4	TGTGCCAGCAGCAGGGACAGCTCTAATGAAAAACTGTTTTTT	CASSRDSSNEKLFF
.	TRBV11-2	15	.	TRBJ2-1	TGTGCCAGCAGCTTAGATACGGCCGTAAGCGGTGAGCAGTTCTTC	CASSLDTAVSGEQFF
.	TRBV6-1	14	.	TRBJ1-2	TGTGCCAGCAGTGAAGGGCCCAGCTTGGAAGGCTACACCTTC	CASSEGPSLEGYTF
.	TRBV5-4	13	.	TRBJ2-3	TGTGCCAGCAGGCACCGGGACACAGATACGCAGTATTTT	CASRHRDTDTQYF
.	TRBV11-3	15	TRBD2	TRBJ2-2	TGTGCCAGCAGCTCCCGGGGGGGCCCAACCGGGGAGCTGTTTTTT	CASSSRGGPTGELFF
.	TRBV6-5	15	TRBD1	TRBJ1-6	TGTGCCAGCACCAACGACAGGGGTAGGAATTCACCCCTCCACTTT	CASTNDRGRNSPLHF
.	TRBV30	15	.	TRBJ1-5	TGTGCCTGGAGTAGGGGATTGTATAGCAATCAGCCCCAGCATTTT	CAWSRGLYSNQPQHF
.	TRBV7-2	14	TRBD1	TRBJ1-2	TGTGCCAGCAGCGACTCACAGGGGATTAGCGGCTACACCTTC	CASSDSQGISGYTF
.	TRBV6-5	12	.	TRBJ1-2	TGTGCCAGCAGTTACTCGGGCTATGGCTACACCTTC	CASSYSGYGYTF
few	TRBV6-5	16	.	TRBJ1-5	TGTGCCAGCAGTTACTCCGGGAAAAGCCCCAATCAGCCCCAGCATTTT	CASSYSGKSPNQPQHF
.	TRBV9	16	TRBD1	TRBJ1-6	TGTGCCAGCAGCGCTCAACAGGGGGCTGGAAATTCACCCCTCCACTTT	CASSAQQGAGNSPLHF
.	TRBV2	15	.	TRBJ1-1	TGTGCCAGCAGTGCCAGCACCCGGTGGGGCACTGAAGCTTTCTTT	CASSASTRWGTEAFF
.	TRBV3-1/TRBV3-2	13	.	TRBJ2-5	TGTGCCAGCAGCCAGGCAGGCCAAGAGACCCAGTACTTC	CASSQAGQETQYF
.	TRBV6-2/TRBV6-3	15	TRBD2	TRBJ2-5	TGTGCCAGCAGTGACCGGGGGAGGGTAGGTGAGACCCAGTACTTC	CASSDRGRVGETQYF
.	TRBV28	13	.	TRBJ2-7	TGTGCCAGCAGTTTCCCTCCAAGCTACGAGCAGTACTTC	CASSFPPSYEQYF
.	TRBV4-2	15	.	TRBJ2-5	TGTGCCAGCAGCCAAGATTGGGGGGTCCAAGAGACCCAGTACTTC	CASSQDWGVQETQYF
.	TRBV19	16	.	TRBJ1-5	TGTGCCAGTAGTATAGATCGGGCAGCCCCGTATCAGCCCCAGCATTTT	CASSIDRAAPYQPQHF
.	TRBV21-1	14	.	TRBJ2-7	TGTGCCAGCAGCAAATTCACCCCCTCCTACGAGCAGTACTTC	CASSKFTPSYEQYF
.	TRBV18	11	.	TRBJ1-2	TGTGCCAGCTCACCATCAGATGGCTACACCTTC	CASSPSDGYTF
.	TRBV28	11	.	TRBJ1-2	TGTGCCAGCACCTTGGGGTATGGCTACACCTTC	CASTLGYGYTF
.	TRBV19	14	TRBD1	TRBJ2-2	TGTGCCAGTTACAGGGGCTCCGGGACCGGGGAGCTGTTTTTT	CASYRGSGTGELFF